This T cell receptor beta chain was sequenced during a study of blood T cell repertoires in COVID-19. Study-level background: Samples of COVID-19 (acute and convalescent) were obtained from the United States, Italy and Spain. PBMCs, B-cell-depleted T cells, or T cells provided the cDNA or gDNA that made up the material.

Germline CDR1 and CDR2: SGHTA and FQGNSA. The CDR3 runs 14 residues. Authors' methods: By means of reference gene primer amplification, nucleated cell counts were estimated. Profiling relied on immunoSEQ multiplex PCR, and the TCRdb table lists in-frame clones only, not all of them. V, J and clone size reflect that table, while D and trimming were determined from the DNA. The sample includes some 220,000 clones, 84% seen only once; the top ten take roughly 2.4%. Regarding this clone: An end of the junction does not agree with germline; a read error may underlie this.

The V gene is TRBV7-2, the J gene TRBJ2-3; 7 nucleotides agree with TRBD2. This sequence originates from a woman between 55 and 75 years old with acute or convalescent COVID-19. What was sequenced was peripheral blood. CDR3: CASSPGGTTNTQYF. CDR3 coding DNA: TGTGCCAGCAGCCCCGGGGGGACCACAAATACGCAGTATTTT.